These 23 T cell receptor beta chains share one sample of origin, sequenced in a study of blood T cell repertoires in COVID-19. Using immunoSEQ multiplex PCR, the repertoire was profiled, and TCRdb retains in-frame clones only, with some absent. The sample holds approximately 300,000 clones, 87% seen once. Source material: PBMCs or T cells enriched from blood (not recorded which). The receptors stem from a woman in her 30s who had recovered from COVID-19.

This chain uses TRBV7-9 with TRBJ2-5, with D hard to call. Trimming removed 5 bases from V and 2 bases from J, with 18 bases in between. Germline CDR1 and CDR2: SEHNR and FQNEAQ (reference sequence). The CDR3 has 16 residues. CDR3 coding DNA: TGTGCCAGCAGCGCCTTCCCTACCACGTGGCAAGAGACCCAGTACTTC. Translation: CASSAFPTTWQETQYF.

The V and J genes are TRBV20-1 and TRBJ2-1, with TRBD1 as a possible D gene (5 bases). V lost 3 bases and J 5 bases, leaving 11 bases between the germline ends. This CDR3 is built from 13 residues. CDR1 is DFQATT, CDR2 SNEGSKA, per germline (reference sequence). The CDR3 loop is CSASRGFDNEQFF. CDR3 DNA: TGCAGTGCTAGTAGGGGTTTCGACAATGAGCAGTTCTTC.

Points on this clone: The sample carries other DNA sequences with the same CDR3. The chain uses TRBV18 and TRBJ2-7; D ambiguous. V was trimmed by 2 bases and J by 4 bases, leaving 9 bases between them. The CDR3 loop spans 13 amino acids. CDR1 KGHSH and CDR2 LQKENI come from the germline V gene. The CDR3 DNA reads as TGTGCCAGCTCACCAGGGCAGTTATACGAGCAGTACTTC. It specifies CASSPGQLYEQYF.

This clone appeared once. The chain links TRBV5-3 to TRBJ2-5; possibly TRBD2 for D (7 bases). TRBV5-3 is designated an ORF whose function remains uncertain. V was shortened by 1 base and J by 2 bases, with 15 bases between the two germline ends. The CDR3 consists of 16 residues. Here the CDR3 DNA reads TGTGCCAGAAGCTTGAGGGCGGGGGCGCCTCAAGAGACCCAGTACTTC. Translating it yields CARSLRAGAPQETQYF.

This chain uses TRBV5-1 with TRBJ2-3, with 12 bases fitting TRBD2. The J segment lost 2 bases and the V segment lost 0 bases, leaving 4 bases of the junction unmatched. There are 17 residues in the CDR3. CDR1 and CDR2 from the germline V gene are SGHRS and YFSETQ. The chain's CDR3 is CASSLGTSGENTDTQYF. The CDR3 DNA is TGCGCCAGCAGCTTGGGGACTAGCGGGGAAAACACAGATACGCAGTATTTT.

This clone was detected once. V gene TRBV3-1 (or the pseudogene TRBV3-2) combines with J gene TRBJ1-5, with TRBD1 matching 10 bases. Germline V CDR1 and CDR2: LGHDT, YNNKEL (reference sequence). The CDR3 is 15 residues long. J was trimmed by 7 bases and V by 4 bases; bases with no gene match: 7. CDR3 DNA sequence: TGTGCCAGCAGCCTCGACAGGGGGCTTGGACAGCCCCAGCATTTT. Protein sequence: CASSLDRGLGQPQHF.

The rearrangement uses TRBV2 and TRBJ2-7; 8 bases align to TRBD1. CDR1 and CDR2 (germline): SNHLY, FYNNEI. The CDR3 has 14 residues. V shed 6 bases and J 3 bases; nucleotides not matched to a gene: 7. The CDR3 region has the DNA TGTGCCAGCAGCGCCGGGACAGGAGGCTACGAGCAGTACTTC. It is translated as CASSAGTGGYEQYF.

The rearrangement links TRBV29-1 to TRBJ2-1, with 10 bases fitting TRBD2. Per germline, CDR1 SQVTM and CDR2 ANQGSEA. This CDR3 has 14 residues. Losses at the gene ends were 7 bases for V and 4 bases for J; bases not matched to a gene: 7. The CDR3 here is CSGEGLAIYNEQFF. The CDR3 DNA sequence: TGCAGCGGGGAGGGACTAGCGATTTACAATGAGCAGTTCTTC.

The gene calls are TRBV12-3 or TRBV12-4 and TRBJ1-1; 11 positions agree with TRBD1. The CDR3 contains 13 residues. V gave up 4 bases and J gave up 8 bases; unmatched junction bases: 3. As DNA, the CDR3 is TGTGCCAGCAGTTGGACAGGGGGCTTGGAAGCTTTCTTT. Protein: CASSWTGGLEAFF.

The CDR3 bases are TGTGCCACCAGTGATTGGCCCCTGGACAGAAACTATGGCTACACCTTC. Amino acids: CATSDWPLDRNYGYTF. This sequence joins TRBV24-1 and TRBJ1-2, with D maybe TRBD1 (6 bases). CDR1 is KGHDR and CDR2 is SFDVKD in the germline V gene. V lost 2 bases, J lost 2 bases, and 14 bases lay in between. The CDR3 has 16 amino acids.

CDR3 sequence reads: CASSLVRSDEQFF. The CDR3 DNA follows: TGTGCCAGCAGCTTGGTTCGGAGCGATGAGCAGTTCTTC. V gene TRBV5-6 combines with J gene TRBJ2-1; no definite D call. The V end was cut by 0 bases, the J end by 8 bases, with 9 bases between. CDR3 length: 13 residues. Germline V gene data show CDR1 as SGHDT and CDR2 as YYEEEE. Full variable domain (rest looked up from reference TRBV5-6 and TRBJ2-1): DAGVTQSPTHLIKTRGQQVTLRCSPKSGHDTVSWYQQALGQGPQFIFQYYEEEERQRGNFPDRFSGHQFPNYSSELNVNALLLGDSALYLCASSLVRSDEQFFGPGTRLTVL.

Points on this clone: Other DNA sequences within the sample encode an identical CDR3. The V gene is TRBV4-1, the J gene TRBJ1-1, with 9 bases lining up with TRBD1. Germline V lookup: CDR1 MGHRA, CDR2 YSYEKL. V dropped 3 bases and J dropped 1; count of bases not matched to a gene: 0. The CDR3 spans 14 residues. Written as DNA, the CDR3 is TGCGCCAGCAGCCAGGGACAGGGGAACACTGAAGCTTTCTTT. Translation gives CASSQGQGNTEAFF.

In its sample, this clone was seen once. Other DNA sequences in the same sample also yield this CDR3. This chain uses TRBV19 with TRBJ1-1; 10 bases match TRBD1. The CDR3 has 14 amino acids. CDR1 is LNHDA, CDR2 SQIVND, per germline (reference sequence). V shed 4 bases and J 1 base; nucleotides not matched to a gene: 0. CDR3: CASSRDRGNTEAFF. The CDR3 DNA is TGTGCCAGTAGTAGGGACAGGGGGAACACTGAAGCTTTCTTT.

The V and J genes are TRBV30 and TRBJ1-6; TRBD1 matches 11 bases. The J segment lost 8 bases and the V segment lost 4 bases, leaving 4 bases of the junction unmatched. The CDR3 covers 14 residues. Germline CDR1 is GTSNPN and CDR2 is SVGIG (reference sequence). CDR3 DNA sequence: TGTGCCTGGACGCCGGGACAGGGGGATTCACCCCTCCACTTT. Translating it yields CAWTPGQGDSPLHF.

The chain couples TRBV13 to TRBJ1-1; 9 nucleotides line up with TRBD1. The CDR3 contains 17 residues. The germline gives CDR1 PRHDT, CDR2 FYEKMQ (reference sequence). J lost 4 bases, V lost 5 bases, and 14 bases had no gene match. CDR3: CASSRTGTGFLGTEAFF. The CDR3 DNA is TGTGCCAGCAGCCGGACCGGGACAGGGTTTTTAGGCACTGAAGCTTTCTTT.

This clone came up once. The chain has TRBV24-1 and TRBJ2-1; D gene ambiguous. Germline CDR1 and CDR2: KGHDR and SFDVKD. CDR3 size: 12 residues. The V end was cut by 9 bases, the J end by 0 bases, with 5 bases between. Here the CDR3 reads CATSSSYNEQFF. For the CDR3, the DNA is TGTGCCACCTCTTCCTCCTACAATGAGCAGTTCTTC.

The rearrangement links TRBV7-2 to TRBJ1-1; 11 nucleotides align to TRBD1. Germline V gives CDR1 SGHTA, CDR2 FQGNSA. The CDR3 has 14 residues. V lost 5 bases and J lost 5; bases outside the gene matches: 4. In nucleotides, the CDR3 is TGTGCCAGCAGCACCCGGGACAGGGGGACTGAAGCTTTCTTT. This sequence encodes CASSTRDRGTEAFF. The full variable domain, in which reference TRBV7-2 and TRBJ1-1 provide the parts outside the CDR3, is GAGVSQSPSNKVTEKGKDVELRCDPISGHTALYWYRQSLGQGLEFLIYFQGNSAPDKSGLPSDRFSAERTGGSVSTLTIQRTQQEDSAVYLCASSTRDRGTEAFFGQGTRLTVV.

Of note for this clone: Within the sample, other DNA sequences also encode this same CDR3. The CDR3 DNA reads as TGTGCCAGCAGTTTCCGGGACAGGGCCTTGAACACTGAAGCTTTCTTT. Translated: CASSFRDRALNTEAFF. V is TRBV27 and J is TRBJ1-1, with 9 bases fitting TRBD1. CDR3 size: 16 residues. Germline-derived CDR1 and CDR2 are MNHEY and SMNVEV (reference sequence). Trimming removed 3 bases from V and 0 bases from J; junction bases left unmatched: 5.

This clone was seen only a few times. The rearrangement uses TRBV12-3 or TRBV12-4 and TRBJ1-2; D not certain. V was cut by 6 bases and J by 5 bases, with 10 bases left in between. The CDR3 is made up of 12 amino acids. CDR3 in amino acids: CASRFSGYGYTF. In DNA form, the CDR3 reads TGTGCCAGCAGGTTCAGCGGGTATGGCTACACCTTC.

This chain uses TRBV2 with TRBJ2-7; D gene unclear. Germline V lookup: CDR1 SNHLY, CDR2 FYNNEI. The V and J ends lost 2 bases and 2 bases respectively, with 4 bases between them. The CDR3 has 12 residues. This CDR3 reads CASSEPAYEQYF. The CDR3, as DNA: TGTGCCAGCAGTGAACCTGCCTACGAGCAGTACTTC.

The V call is TRBV5-6, the J call TRBJ1-2; TRBD1 aligns across 8 bases. V was clipped by 7 bases and J by 4 bases; unmatched bases: 9. Looked up from germline, CDR1 is SGHDT and CDR2 is YYEEEE. The CDR3 covers 14 residues. The CDR3 protein is CASSRTGRIYGYTF. In DNA form, the CDR3 reads TGTGCCAGCTCGAGGACAGGGCGTATCTATGGCTACACCTTC. The full variable domain, completed using reference TRBV5-6 and TRBJ1-2, is DAGVTQSPTHLIKTRGQQVTLRCSPKSGHDTVSWYQQALGQGPQFIFQYYEEEERQRGNFPDRFSGHQFPNYSSELNVNALLLGDSALYLCASSRTGRIYGYTFGSGTRLTVV.

Note on this clone: Other DNA sequences of this sample code for an identical CDR3. This chain links TRBV18 with TRBJ1-1; TRBD1 aligns across 7 bases. The junction had 5 bases not matched to a gene; V was cut back by 3 bases and J by 4 bases. There are 14 residues in the CDR3. Per the germline V gene, CDR1 is KGHSH and CDR2 is LQKENI. CDR3 in DNA: TGTGCCAGCTCACCCCGGACAGGAAGCACTGAAGCTTTCTTT. Amino acid sequence: CASSPRTGSTEAFF. Full variable domain (rest looked up from reference TRBV18 and TRBJ1-1): NAGVMQNPRHLVRRRGQEARLRCSPMKGHSHVYWYRQLPEEGLKFMVYLQKENIIDESGMPKERFSAEFPKEGPSILRIQQVVRGDSAAYFCASSPRTGSTEAFFGQGTRLTVV.

This clone was counted once. The V call is TRBV7-8, the J call TRBJ1-4; 11 nucleotides match TRBD1. This CDR3 is 12 amino acids long. V shed 8 bases, J shed 10 bases, and the junction held 3 bases outside the gene matches. CDR1 SGHVS and CDR2 FQNEAQ come from the germline V gene. CDR3 sequence: CASWTGGGKLFF. The CDR3 DNA sequence: TGTGCCAGCTGGACAGGGGGCGGAAAACTGTTTTTT.